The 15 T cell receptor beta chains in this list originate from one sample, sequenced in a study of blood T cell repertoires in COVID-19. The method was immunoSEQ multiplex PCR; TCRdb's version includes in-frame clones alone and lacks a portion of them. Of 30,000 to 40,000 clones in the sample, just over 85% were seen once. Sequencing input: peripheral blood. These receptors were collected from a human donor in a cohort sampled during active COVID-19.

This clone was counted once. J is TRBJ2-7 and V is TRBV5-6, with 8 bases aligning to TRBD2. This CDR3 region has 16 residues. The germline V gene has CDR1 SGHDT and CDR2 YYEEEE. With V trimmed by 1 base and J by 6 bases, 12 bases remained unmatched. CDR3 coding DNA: TGTGCCAGCAGCTTGATTTCTGGCGGGAGGTTTGGCGAGCAGTACTTC. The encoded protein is CASSLISGGRFGEQYF.

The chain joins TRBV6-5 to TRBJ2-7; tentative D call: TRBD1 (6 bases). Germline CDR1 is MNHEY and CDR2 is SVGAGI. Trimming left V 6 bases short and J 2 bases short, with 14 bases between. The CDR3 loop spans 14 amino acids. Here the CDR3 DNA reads TGTGCCAGCAGCGTTCGGACAGTAGCCTACGAGCAGTACTTC. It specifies CASSVRTVAYEQYF.

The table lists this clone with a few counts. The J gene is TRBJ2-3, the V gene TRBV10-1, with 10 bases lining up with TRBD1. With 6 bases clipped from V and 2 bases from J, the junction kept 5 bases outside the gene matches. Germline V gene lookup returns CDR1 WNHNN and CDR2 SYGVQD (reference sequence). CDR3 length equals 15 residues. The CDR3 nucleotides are TGCGCCAGCAGCGAGGGACAGGGGTACACAGATACGCAGTATTTT. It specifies CASSEGQGYTDTQYF.

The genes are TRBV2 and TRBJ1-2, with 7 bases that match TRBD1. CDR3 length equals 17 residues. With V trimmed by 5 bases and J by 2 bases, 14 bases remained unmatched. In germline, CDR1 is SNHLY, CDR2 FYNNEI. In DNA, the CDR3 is TGTGCCAGCAGTAGGTCACAGGGGTACCAGGAGAACTATGGCTACACCTTC. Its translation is CASSRSQGYQENYGYTF. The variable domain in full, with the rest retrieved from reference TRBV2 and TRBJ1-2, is EPEVTQTPSHQVTQMGQEVILRCVPISNHLYFYWYRQILGQKVEFLVSFYNNEISEKSEIFDDQFSVERPDGSNFTLKIRSTKLEDSAMYFCASSRSQGYQENYGYTFGSGTRLTVV.

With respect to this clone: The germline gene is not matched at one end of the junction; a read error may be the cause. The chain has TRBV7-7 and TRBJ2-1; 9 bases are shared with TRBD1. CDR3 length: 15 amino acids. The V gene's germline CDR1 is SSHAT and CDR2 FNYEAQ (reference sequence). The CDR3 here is CASSSGQGSYNEQFF. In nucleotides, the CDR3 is TGTGCTAGCAGCTCCGGACAGGGGTCCTACAATGAGCAGTTCTTC.

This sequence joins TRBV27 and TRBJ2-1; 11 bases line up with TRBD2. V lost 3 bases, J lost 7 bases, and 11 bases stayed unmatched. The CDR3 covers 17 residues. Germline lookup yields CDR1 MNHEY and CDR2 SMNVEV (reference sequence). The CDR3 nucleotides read TGTGCCAGCAGTTTTTCGGTAGGGACTAGCGGCAGTAATGAGCAGTTCTTC. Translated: CASSFSVGTSGSNEQFF.

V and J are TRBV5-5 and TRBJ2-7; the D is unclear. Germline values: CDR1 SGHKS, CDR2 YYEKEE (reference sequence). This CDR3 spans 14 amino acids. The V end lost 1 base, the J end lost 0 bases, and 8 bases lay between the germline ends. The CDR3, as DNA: TGTGCCAGCAGCTTGCGGGTGACCTCCTACGAGCAGTACTTC. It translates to CASSLRVTSYEQYF.

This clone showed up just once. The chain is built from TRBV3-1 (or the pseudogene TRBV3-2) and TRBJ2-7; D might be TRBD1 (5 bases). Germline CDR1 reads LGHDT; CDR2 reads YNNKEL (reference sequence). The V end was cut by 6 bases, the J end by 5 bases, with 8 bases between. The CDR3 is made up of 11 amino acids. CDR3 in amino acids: CASRGADEQYF. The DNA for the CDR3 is TGTGCCAGCAGAGGGGCGGACGAGCAGTACTTC.

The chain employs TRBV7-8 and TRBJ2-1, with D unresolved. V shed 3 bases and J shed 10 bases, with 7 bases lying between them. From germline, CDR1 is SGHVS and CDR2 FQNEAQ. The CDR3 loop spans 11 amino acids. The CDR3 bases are TGTGCCAGCAGCTTGAGTGTGGAGCAGTTCTTC. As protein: CASSLSVEQFF. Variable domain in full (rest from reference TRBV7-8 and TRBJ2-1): GAGVSQSPRYKVAKRGQDVALRCDPISGHVSLFWYQQALGQGPEFLTYFQNEAQLDKSGLPSDRFFAERPEGSVSTLKIQRTQQEDSAVYLCASSLSVEQFFGPGTRLTVL.

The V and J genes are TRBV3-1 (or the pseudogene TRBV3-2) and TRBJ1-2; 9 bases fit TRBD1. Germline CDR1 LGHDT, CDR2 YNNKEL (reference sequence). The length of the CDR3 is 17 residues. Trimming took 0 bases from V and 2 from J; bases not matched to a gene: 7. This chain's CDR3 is CASSQDYGTGTNYGYTF. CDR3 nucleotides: TGTGCCAGCAGCCAAGATTACGGGACAGGGACCAACTATGGCTACACCTTC.

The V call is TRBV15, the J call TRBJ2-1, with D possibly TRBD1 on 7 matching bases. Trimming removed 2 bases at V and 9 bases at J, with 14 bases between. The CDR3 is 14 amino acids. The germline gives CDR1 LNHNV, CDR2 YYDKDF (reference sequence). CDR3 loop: CATSRPTGRFEQFF. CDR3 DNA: TGTGCCACCAGCAGACCGACAGGGAGGTTTGAGCAGTTCTTC. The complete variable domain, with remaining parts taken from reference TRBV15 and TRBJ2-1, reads DAMVIQNPRYQVTQFGKPVTLSCSQTLNHNVMYWYQQKSSQAPKLLFHYYDKDFNNEADTPDNFQSRRPNTSFCFLDIRSPGLGDTAMYLCATSRPTGRFEQFFGPGTRLTVL.

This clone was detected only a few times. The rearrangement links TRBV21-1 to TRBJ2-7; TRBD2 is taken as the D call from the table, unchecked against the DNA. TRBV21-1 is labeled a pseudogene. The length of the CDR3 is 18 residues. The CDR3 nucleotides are TGTGCCAGCAGCAAAAATCGAAAGGGACTAGCGGGAGAATGCGAGCAGTACTTC. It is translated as CASSKNRKGLAGECEQYF.

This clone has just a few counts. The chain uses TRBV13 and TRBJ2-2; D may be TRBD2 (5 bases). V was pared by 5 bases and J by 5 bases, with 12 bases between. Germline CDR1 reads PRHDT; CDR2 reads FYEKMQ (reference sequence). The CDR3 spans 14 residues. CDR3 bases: TGTGCCAGCAGCCAATATAGAGGGACCGGGGAGCTGTTTTTT. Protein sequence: CASSQYRGTGELFF.

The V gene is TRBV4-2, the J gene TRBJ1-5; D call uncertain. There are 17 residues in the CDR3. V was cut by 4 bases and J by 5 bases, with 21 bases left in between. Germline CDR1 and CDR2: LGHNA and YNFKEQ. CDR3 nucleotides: TGTGCCAGCAGCCCCAGGAGGGTCCCAAGGCGGGATCAGCCCCAGCATTTT. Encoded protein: CASSPRRVPRRDQPQHF.

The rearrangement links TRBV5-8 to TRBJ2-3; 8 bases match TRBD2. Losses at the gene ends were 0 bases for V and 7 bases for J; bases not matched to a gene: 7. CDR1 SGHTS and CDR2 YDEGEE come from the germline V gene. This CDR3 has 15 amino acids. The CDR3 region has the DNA TGTGCCAGCAGCTTGGGAGCGGGAGCGATGAATACGCAGTATTTT. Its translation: CASSLGAGAMNTQYF.